The clone carrying this TCR beta chain was seen only a few times. The sample comes from a study of blood T cell repertoires in COVID-19. The method was immunoSEQ multiplex PCR; TCRdb's version includes in-frame clones alone and lacks a portion of them. The table lists 35,000 to 50,000 clones, about 91% of them singletons. Germline CDR1 reads SGDLS; CDR2 reads YYNGEE. This CDR3 spans 13 amino acids. V was cut by 3 bases and J by 2 bases, with 5 bases left in between. The sequence derives from a human donor in a cohort sampled during active COVID-19. The rearrangement uses TRBV9 and TRBJ1-4, with unresolved D. The sequencing sample was made of peripheral blood. CDR3 DNA: TGTGCCAGCAGCGGCCAGACTAATGAAAAACTGTTTTTT. Residues: CASSGQTNEKLFF.